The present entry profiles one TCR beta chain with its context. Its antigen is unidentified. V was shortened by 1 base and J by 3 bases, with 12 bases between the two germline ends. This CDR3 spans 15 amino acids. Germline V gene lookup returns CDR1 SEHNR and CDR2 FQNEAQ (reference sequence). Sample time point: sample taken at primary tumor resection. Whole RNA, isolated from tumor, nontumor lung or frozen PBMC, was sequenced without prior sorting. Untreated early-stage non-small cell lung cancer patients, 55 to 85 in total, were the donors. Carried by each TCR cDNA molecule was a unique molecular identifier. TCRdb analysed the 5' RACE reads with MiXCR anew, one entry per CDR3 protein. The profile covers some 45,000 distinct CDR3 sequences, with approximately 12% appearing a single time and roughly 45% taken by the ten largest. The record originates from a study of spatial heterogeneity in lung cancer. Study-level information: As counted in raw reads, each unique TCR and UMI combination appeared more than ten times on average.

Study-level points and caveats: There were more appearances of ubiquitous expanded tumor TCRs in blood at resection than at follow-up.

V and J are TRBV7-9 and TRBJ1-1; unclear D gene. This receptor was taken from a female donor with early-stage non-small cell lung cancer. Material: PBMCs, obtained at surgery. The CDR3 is CASSLVSPRDTEAFF. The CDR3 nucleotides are TGTGCCAGCAGCTTAGTTTCCCCTAGGGACACTGAAGCTTTCTTT. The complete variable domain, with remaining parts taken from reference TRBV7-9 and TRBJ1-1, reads DTGVSQNPRHKITKRGQNVTFRCDPISEHNRLYWYRQTLGQGPEFLTYFQNEAQLEKSRLLSDRFSAERPKGSFSTLEIQRTEQGDSAMYLCASSLVSPRDTEAFFGQGTRLTVV.